This entry features one TCR beta chain sequence. Its antigen has not been determined. Base quality data are lacking; no much larger clone is found one base away. This sample is drawn from a study of blood T cell dynamics during melanoma immunotherapy (dated by TCRdb to about 2020). Describing the broader study: All patients had metastatic melanoma and were given first-line pembrolizumab or nivolumab plus ipilimumab as standard of care in the United Kingdom. To find early correlates of response, peripheral T cell receptor repertoires were profiled in metastatic melanoma patients before and after one cycle of checkpoint inhibitor therapy. The training cohort was made up of consecutive patients, while a further independent group of patients from the same centre was pooled to form an external validation set.

The V end gives up 3 bases and the J end 9 bases, leaving 16 bases in the junction not matched to a gene. The germline V gene provides CDR1 MNHNS and CDR2 SASEGT. The CDR3, from cysteine to phenylalanine, totals 16 residues. Of all the DNA, just the CDR3 is kept, 48 bases in frame from base 1. A fixed 350 ng of DNA was loaded for every bulk PBMC sample. TCR beta CDR3 sequences were amplified from genomic DNA with the immunoSEQ TCRb Assay kit following manufacturer instructions. The KAPA Library Quantification Kit for Illumina platforms was used to quantify pooled libraries by qPCR. Pooled libraries were clustered at 0.6-1.1 pM and sequenced on an Illumina NextSeq 500. Processing in the source paper ran as follows. The TCR data were analyzed using immunoSEQ ANALYZER and the R LymphoSeq package. A rearrangement efficiency score was calculated as productive divided by the sum of productive and non-productive CDR3 sequences. Clonality was measured with the Gini coefficient and diversity with the Renyi index at alpha=1, and both measures were compared pairwise between timepoints within each patient. Clonal relatedness, based on an edit distance of 3, and repertoire similarity, based on the Bhattacharyya coefficient, were both computed in LymphoSeq. To classify response, a linear discriminant analysis based on week-3 changes in clonality and diversity was built using the R MASS and caret packages. What TCRdb holds here is the immuneACCESS table cut down to in-frame rearrangements. Part of the clones is not present; checked against another copy, under half of the missing clones reflect an unresolved V gene, and the others are unexplained. That table is the source of V, J and clone size, and D and trimming were worked out from the DNA. Present in this sample are 25,000 to 30,000 clones, 80% to 85% of which were seen just once. In total, the top ten clones hold over 9% of the sample.

The time point label corresponds to: week 3, after first cycle of checkpoint inhibitor. Blood samples were collected before treatment (T0) and at week 3 (W3), after the first cycle of checkpoint blockade. Except for a couple of patients with rapid clinical progression, response was assessed 12 weeks after the first infusion by RECIST 1.1; disease control meant complete response, partial response or stable disease. Patients were excluded for prior systemic cancer treatment, concomitant immunosuppressant therapy or synchronous other active malignancies. TCR beta was sequenced in both bulk PBMC and plasma cell-free DNA in order to track circulating cells as well as T cell turnover. PBMC were isolated from blood with Lymphoprep and SepMate tubes, followed by red cell lysis. QIAamp DNA Blood Mini kits were used to extract DNA from PBMC and from sorted T cell subsets. Broader findings and caveats from the paper: The relatively small sample size was recognized as a factor that could limit how well the results generalize. Unlike progressors, patients who went on to achieve disease control showed a bifurcated reorganization of the PBMC repertoire at W3, with either increased clonality or increased diversity. Whether the T cell clones behind the repertoire changes were melanoma-specific or instead reflected general immune activation was something the study could not determine.

Sequences were derived from blood, sampled from a patient treated with checkpoint blockade. The sequence is built from TRBV6-1 and TRBJ2-7; 8 nucleotides in the junction match TRBD1. The TCR sequence derives from a human donor with melanoma. The CDR3 here reads CASSDPRTGLRETQYF. The nucleotide sequence is given as TGTGCCAGCAGTGACCCGAGGACAGGGCTCCGAGAAACGCAGTACTTC.